The rows below give T cell receptor beta chains drawn from one sample of a study of blood T cell repertoires in COVID-19. Data came from immunoSEQ multiplex PCR; TCRdb stores just in-frame clones and leaves some out. The sample carries 200,000 or so clones, 83% recorded once. Specimen: PBMCs or T cells enriched from blood (not recorded which). The receptors derive from a woman between 45 and 65 years old who had been exposed to COVID-19. The CDR3 runs from the conserved cysteine through the conserved F or W. The D gene is left open where the match is weak. Where a row states a size, it is once, few, many or the class of an expanded clone; other rows omit it.

abundance	v_gene	j_gene	d_gene	CDR3nt	CDR3aa
-	TRBV19	TRBJ1-2	TRBD1	TGTGCCAGTAGTGCACCGGGACAGGGGGACTATGGCTACACCTTC	CASSAPGQGDYGYTF
once	TRBV10-2	TRBJ2-1	TRBD2	TGCGCCAGCCGGACGGGGGGAGGGAATGAGCAGTTCTTC	CASRTGGGNEQFF
-	TRBV7-2	TRBJ2-1	TRBD2	TGTGCCAGCAGCCGGCGGACTAGCGGGGGCACTCAGCAGTTCTTC	CASSRRTSGGTQQFF
once	TRBV27	TRBJ1-3	-	TGTGCCAGCTGGTCGGGGGGGGCAAGTTCTTCCTCTGGAAACACCATATATTTT	CASWSGGASSSSGNTIYF
-	TRBV7-2	TRBJ2-1	TRBD2	TGTGCCAGCAGCCCACCGGGACTAGCGGTTTACAATGAGCAGTTCTTC	CASSPPGLAVYNEQFF
-	TRBV7-3	TRBJ1-1	-	TGTGCCAGCAGCTTATCGAGGAAAACTGAAGCTTTCTTT	CASSLSRKTEAFF
-	TRBV6-5	TRBJ2-7	TRBD2	TGTGCCAGCTCCCGCGGGGGCTACGAGCAGTACTTC	CASSRGGYEQYF
-	TRBV30	TRBJ1-6	TRBD1	TGTGCCTGGAGTGTACGGGTCGGGACAGGGGATAATTCACCCCTCCACTTT	CAWSVRVGTGDNSPLHF
-	TRBV4-1	TRBJ1-2	-	TGCGCCAGCAGCCAAGATCGTGGGACAAAAGGTCTCTATGGCTACACCTTC	CASSQDRGTKGLYGYTF
-	TRBV2	TRBJ1-5	TRBD1	TGTGCCAGCAGTGAAGCGAGGACAGGGGGCTATCAGCCCCAGCATTTT	CASSEARTGGYQPQHF
-	TRBV25-1	TRBJ2-1	-	TGTGCCAGCAGTGAAGGGGGGAGCTCCTACAATGAGCAGTTCTTC	CASSEGGSSYNEQFF
-	TRBV7-9	TRBJ2-1	-	TGTGCCAGCAGCTCACCCCGTCTCGGGTACAATGAGCAGTTCTTC	CASSSPRLGYNEQFF
-	TRBV3-1/TRBV3-2	TRBJ1-1	-	TGTGCCAGCAGCTCACTAAACAGGGCCTATCACGCTTTCTTT	CASSSLNRAYHAFF
-	TRBV4-2	TRBJ2-2	-	TGTGCCAGCAGCCATATGGGGGGAGCGAACACCGGGGAGCTGTTTTTT	CASSHMGGANTGELFF
-	TRBV19	TRBJ1-1	TRBD1	TGTGCCAGTAGTATTTTGGGACAGGGCGGTGATACTGAAGCTTTCTTT	CASSILGQGGDTEAFF
-	TRBV30	TRBJ1-1	-	TGTGCCTGGAGTCCGGGACTGGAAGCTTTCTTT	CAWSPGLEAFF
-	TRBV6-1	TRBJ2-1	-	TGTGCCAGCAGTGAAGGGCTCCTGAGGAATGAGCAGTTCTTC	CASSEGLLRNEQFF
-	TRBV5-1	TRBJ2-3	-	TGCGCCAGCAGCTTGGAGGGGGTCGGCACAGATACGCAGTATTTT	CASSLEGVGTDTQYF
-	TRBV27	TRBJ2-7	-	TGTGCCAGCAGTTTACTGGCTGGCTCCTACGAGCAGTACTTC	CASSLLAGSYEQYF
-	TRBV19	TRBJ2-3	-	TGTGCCAGTAGTGGCAGGATCACAGATACGCAGTATTTT	CASSGRITDTQYF
once	TRBV10-3	TRBJ2-3	TRBD1	TGTGCCATCAGCCAGGGGGCCTCAGATACGCAGTATTTT	CAISQGASDTQYF
-	TRBV15	TRBJ2-2	TRBD2	TGTGCCACCAGCAGGGCAGCGGGGGGGCAAGTCGGGGAGCTGTTTTTT	CATSRAAGGQVGELFF
-	TRBV11-2	TRBJ2-7	-	TGTGCCAGCAGCTTAGAGCCTAACACCCAGGGCGAGCAGTACTTC	CASSLEPNTQGEQYF
-	TRBV14	TRBJ1-1	-	TGTGCCAGCAGCCAAAGAGGACAGAACACTGAAGCTTTCTTT	CASSQRGQNTEAFF
-	TRBV30	TRBJ2-7	TRBD2	TGTGCCTGGAGTGGGGGGCTAGCGGGGGACTACGAGCAGTACTTC	CAWSGGLAGDYEQYF
-	TRBV5-1	TRBJ1-1	-	TGCGCCAGCAGCAGTACAGGGCGCTCCAACACTGAAGCTTTCTTT	CASSSTGRSNTEAFF
-	TRBV2	TRBJ1-4	TRBD1	TGTGCCTGGAGACAGGGTCGAGAAAAACTGTTTTTT	CAWRQGREKLFF
-	TRBV10-3	TRBJ2-2	TRBD2	TGTGCCATCGGCTCTAGCGGGGGGCCCCTTGGGGAGCTGTTTTTT	CAIGSSGGPLGELFF
-	TRBV28	TRBJ2-1	-	TGTGCCAGCAGCTGGGGGCTCCGCAATGAGCAGTTCTTC	CASSWGLRNEQFF
-	TRBV5-4	TRBJ2-1	TRBD2	TGTGCCAGTGGGCTAGCGGGGACCAATGAGCAGTTCTTC	CASGLAGTNEQFF
-	TRBV5-1	TRBJ1-4	-	TGCGCCAGCAGCTTGACAGGAGGACAGGAAAAACTGTTTTTT	CASSLTGGQEKLFF
-	TRBV2	TRBJ2-3	TRBD1	TGTGCCAGCAACACACAGGGGCACACAGATACGCAGTATTTT	CASNTQGHTDTQYF
-	TRBV28	TRBJ1-5	TRBD1	TGTGCCAGCAGTTTCGGACAGGGTGGAAGTCAGCCCCAGCATTTT	CASSFGQGGSQPQHF
once	TRBV27	TRBJ1-4	TRBD1	TGTGCCAGCAGAAACAGGGGTGGGGGATCGGAAAAACTGTTTTTT	CASRNRGGGSEKLFF
-	TRBV30	TRBJ1-3	TRBD1	TGTGCCTGGAATCGGGGACAGGCTGGAAACACCATATATTTT	CAWNRGQAGNTIYF
once	TRBV19	TRBJ2-2	-	TGTGCCAGTAGCCTTGATGCCGGGGAAACCGGGGAGCTGTTTTTT	CASSLDAGETGELFF
-	TRBV19	TRBJ1-5	-	TGTGCCAGTAGTATAGACAGGGCTCAGCCCCAGCATTTT	CASSIDRAQPQHF
-	TRBV28	TRBJ2-3	TRBD1	TGTGCCAGCTCGACAGGGGCCCCAGATACGCAGTATTTT	CASSTGAPDTQYF
once	TRBV7-8	TRBJ2-7	-	TGTGCCAGCAGCCAGAAAGTAACAGGGTATACCTACGAGCAGTACTTC	CASSQKVTGYTYEQYF